Following are 2 T cell receptor beta chains from one sample sequenced in a study of molecular identifiers for immune sequencing clone quantification. TCRdb fed the PCR reads into MiXCR, producing one record per CDR3 protein. The data show hundreds of thousands of distinct CDR3 sequences, over 25% seen once. The sequenced sample consisted of naive CD8+ T cells from blood, with Jurkat cell RNA spiked in. Subset of the sample: FACS-sorted CD8+CD4-CCR7+CD45RA+ naive T cells. These receptors were collected from a human donor in good health. Some libraries in this study had Jurkat cell RNA spiked in.

The chain carries TRBV5-6 and TRBJ1-1; no reliable D call. Trimming cost V 3 bases and J 8 bases, with 17 bases left between them. This CDR3 has 14 amino acids. In germline, CDR1 is SGHDT, CDR2 YYEEEE. The CDR3 DNA reads as TGTGCCAGCAGCTACGGACGGGGAACCAGAGAAGCTTTCTTT. This sequence encodes CASSYGRGTREAFF.

This clonotype was seen many times. V and J are TRBV13 and TRBJ2-7; TRBD1 aligns across 7 bases. The V and J ends lost 5 bases and 3 bases, in that order; junction bases with no gene match: 13. The CDR3 covers 16 residues. The V gene's germline CDR1 is PRHDT and CDR2 FYEKMQ (reference sequence). This chain's CDR3 is CASSHYSGTALYEQYF. In nucleotides, the CDR3 is TGTGCCAGCAGCCACTACTCCGGGACAGCTCTCTACGAGCAGTACTTC.